This T cell receptor beta chain originates from a study of control samples from healthy donors and cancer patients. CDR3 length equals 13 residues. V lost 1 base to trimming and J lost 6 bases, with 4 bases between them. CDR1 and CDR2 from the germline V gene are MNHEY and SVGEGT. Repertoires were generated with immunoSEQ multiplex PCR, while TCRdb's copy carries only in-frame clones and drops some. Of some 150,000 clones listed, approximately 94% were seen once; the top ten hold 11% to 15%. The chain is built from TRBV6-2 or TRBV6-3 and TRBJ1-6, with D unclear. The material sequenced was PBMCs. The sequence came from a man aged 55 to 70 with colorectal cancer. Written as DNA, the CDR3 is TGTGCCAGCAGTTACTTGATTAATTCACCCCTCCACTTT. Translated, it gives CASSYLINSPLHF.